Listed below are T cell receptor beta chains from one sample, sequenced in a study of beta chain features in type 1 diabetes. Assay used: immunoSEQ multiplex PCR; TCRdb lists only in-frame clones, some missing. The table records 450,000 or so clones, around 10% of them present only once. The sample consisted of naive CD4+ T cells from blood. These receptors were taken from a woman aged 18 to 35 in good health. CDR3s leave out the opening cysteine and the closing phenylalanine or tryptophan. D genes are given only for firm matches.

TRBJ2-1 NA TRBV7-2 ASSHALNEQF
TRBJ1-3 NA TRBV18 ASSPDGFLNTIY
TRBJ2-4 NA TRBV4-3 ASSPEAGTGGNIQY
TRBJ2-1 TRBD2 TRBV29-1 SVAGTSGSYNEQF
TRBJ2-3 NA TRBV7-9 ASSLEDSTDTQY
TRBJ1-3 NA TRBV7-9 ASSLASLSGNTIY
TRBJ1-2 NA TRBV7-2 ASSLGRTGGGYT
TRBJ1-1 NA TRBV7-9 ASSPHSETVRVKNEAF
TRBJ1-5 NA TRBV4-1 ASSHVSSLVSNQPQH
TRBJ1-2 NA TRBV6-1 ATIKPGMDYGYT
TRBJ2-1 TRBD2 TRBV5-4 ASSSGQRGSEQF
TRBJ1-2 NA TRBV11-2 ASKRTVQYYGYT
TRBJ2-7 TRBD2 TRBV4-2 ASSQRLADYEQY
TRBJ1-2 TRBD1 TRBV29-1 SVGDRAYGYT